The 17 T cell receptor beta chains presented below share a single source sample, sequenced in a study of sequential checkpoint blockade in melanoma. Generated by immunoSEQ multiplex PCR, the TCRdb table keeps only in-frame clones and is missing some. The repertoire holds about 6,600 clones, with about 19% as singletons. Stated treatment: randomized to nivolumab then ipilimumab (arm A) or the reverse (arm B). This material consisted of tumor tissue (inferred from file names), taken from a patient given nivolumab and ipilimumab in sequence. The receptors here all came from a human donor with melanoma.

In its sample, this clone is medium-sized (0.01 to 0.1%). The V and J genes are TRBV25-1 and TRBJ2-7, with TRBD1 as a possible D gene (6 bases). The V end was cut by 5 bases, the J end by 6 bases, with 14 bases between. Germline CDR1 is MGHDK and CDR2 is SYGVNS. This CDR3 comprises 13 residues. Written as DNA, the CDR3 is TGTGCCAGCAGTTGGCAGGGGCTCGGCGAGCAGTACTTC. Amino acid sequence: CASSWQGLGEQYF.

This clone was picked up a small number of times. CDR3 amino acids: CASSVTSTNEKLFF. The CDR3 nucleotides are TGTGCCAGCAGCGTAACGTCGACAAATGAAAAACTGTTTTTT. The rearrangement joins TRBV9 to TRBJ1-4; no definite D call. The V and J ends lost 1 base and 5 bases respectively, with 9 bases between them. The CDR3 runs 14 residues. The germline V gene encodes CDR1 SGDLS and CDR2 YYNGEE.

This clone is large by share. The chain has TRBV19 and TRBJ2-3; D ambiguous. Germline CDR1 reads LNHDA; CDR2 reads SQIVND (reference sequence). V was trimmed by 1 base and J by 1 base, leaving 12 bases between them. The CDR3 length is 16 residues. The CDR3 DNA sequence: TGTGCCAGTAGTATAGGGCAGCGTTTAGGCACAGATACGCAGTATTTT. As protein: CASSIGQRLGTDTQYF.

The sample holds a few counts of this clone. The gene calls are TRBV19 and TRBJ1-4; 7 nucleotides agree with TRBD1. Germline lookup yields CDR1 LNHDA and CDR2 SQIVND (reference sequence). This CDR3 comprises 16 residues. V lost 5 bases and J lost 1; bases outside the gene matches: 7. The CDR3 sequence is CASSLITGETNEKLFF. The CDR3 DNA sequence: TGTGCCAGTAGTTTGATTACAGGGGAAACTAATGAAAAACTGTTTTTT.

The chain links TRBV6-8 to TRBJ1-1; D perhaps matches TRBD1 (5 bases). The ends were cut back, 5 bases at V and 5 bases at J, with 12 bases in the middle. The germline gives CDR1 MNHGY, CDR2 SAAAGT. CDR3 length equals 13 residues. The CDR3 DNA reads TGTGCCAGCAGTGAGGAGGGGAGGACTGAAGCTTTCTTT. Translation: CASSEEGRTEAFF.

This clone turned up a few times. The chain has TRBV19 and TRBJ2-7, with 9 positions matching TRBD2. Trimming at V came to 3 bases and at J to 2 bases, leaving 2 bases not matched to a gene. Germline V gene lookup returns CDR1 LNHDA and CDR2 SQIVND (reference sequence). The CDR3 length is 14 residues. The CDR3 nucleotides are TGTGCCAGTAGTATGACTAGCGGAACCTACGAGCAGTACTTC. It codes for CASSMTSGTYEQYF.

In nucleotides, the CDR3 is TGTGCTAGTGGTTTGGTACTCGACGGGGTGAGCTCCTACAATGAGCAGTTCTTC. Its translation is CASGLVLDGVSSYNEQFF. The genes are TRBV12-5 and TRBJ2-1, with D maybe TRBD2 (5 bases). In germline, CDR1 is LGHNT, CDR2 FRNRAP. The CDR3 has 18 amino acids. The V end lost 0 bases, the J end lost 0 bases, and 15 bases lay between the germline ends. Looking up the rest from reference TRBV12-5 and TRBJ2-1 gives the full variable domain: DARVTQTPRHKVTEMGQEVTMRCQPILGHNTVFWYRQTMMQGLELLAYFRNRAPLDDSGMPKDRFSAEMPDATLATLKIQPSEPRDSAVYFCASGLVLDGVSSYNEQFFGPGTRLTVL.

This clone qualifies as medium-sized. V is TRBV30 and J is TRBJ2-7, with D maybe TRBD1 (6 bases). The CDR3 length is 13 residues. Trimming took off 5 bases at V and 1 base at J, with 12 bases between the two ends. Germline CDR1 GTSNPN, CDR2 SVGIG (reference sequence). The CDR3 spells CAWEEGQSYEQYF. DNA of the CDR3: TGTGCCTGGGAGGAAGGACAGTCCTACGAGCAGTACTTC. Based on the CDR3 plus reference TRBV30 and TRBJ2-7, the full variable domain is SQTIHQWPATLVQPVGSPLSLECTVEGTSNPNLYWYRQAAGRGLQLLFYSVGIGQISSEVPQNLSASRPQDRQFILSSKKLLLSDSGFYLCAWEEGQSYEQYFGPGTRLTVT.

Only a few counts were recorded for this clone. The chain employs TRBV9 and TRBJ2-7, with 9 nucleotides matching TRBD2. CDR1 is SGDLS, CDR2 YYNGEE, per germline. The CDR3 covers 15 residues. The J segment lost 5 bases and the V segment lost 5 bases, leaving 11 bases of the junction unmatched. DNA of the CDR3: TGTGCCAGCAGTAAGTTGGAAAGCGGGAGGAACGAGCAGTACTTC. Translated: CASSKLESGRNEQYF.

The gene calls are TRBV29-1 and TRBJ1-2, with D tentatively TRBD1 (5 bases). Germline CDR1 is SQVTM and CDR2 is ANQGSEA. The V gene lost 1 base and the J gene lost 3 bases, with 9 bases spanning the gap. The CDR3 extends over 13 amino acids. CDR3 loop: CSVEGRVYYGYTF. CDR3 bases: TGCAGCGTTGAAGGCAGGGTCTACTATGGCTACACCTTC. Full variable domain (remainder filled in from reference TRBV29-1 and TRBJ1-2): SAVISQKPSRDICQRGTSLTIQCQVDSQVTMMFWYRQQPGQSLTLIATANQGSEATYESGFVIDKFPISRPNLTFSTLTVSNMSPEDSSIYLCSVEGRVYYGYTFGSGTRLTVV.

The chain uses TRBV25-1 and TRBJ2-5; a weak D match, TRBD1 (5 bases). CDR3 size: 14 residues. The V gene's germline CDR1 is MGHDK and CDR2 SYGVNS. The V end was cut by 1 base, the J end by 5 bases, with 11 bases between. The CDR3 protein is CASSESGNRETQYF. As DNA, the CDR3 is TGTGCCAGCAGTGAATCAGGGAATCGGGAGACCCAGTACTTC.

This clone was counted between two and nine times. The chain uses TRBV11-3 and TRBJ2-2, with 9 bases lining up with TRBD1. CDR3 length: 15 amino acids. The J segment lost 5 bases and the V segment lost 7 bases, leaving 8 bases of the junction unmatched. CDR1 and CDR2 (germline): SGHNT, YENEEA. This CDR3 is CASKVGDRETGELFF. In nucleotides, the CDR3 is TGTGCCAGCAAGGTTGGGGACAGGGAAACCGGGGAGCTGTTTTTT.

The chain has TRBV19 and TRBJ1-1, with a tentative D call TRBD1 (5 bases). The CDR3 contains 14 residues. CDR1 and CDR2 from the germline V gene are LNHDA and SQIVND (reference sequence). V was shortened by 1 base and J by 2 bases, with 8 bases between the two germline ends. The CDR3, as DNA: TGTGCCAGTAGTATAGGTAGGGGAAACACTGAAGCTTTCTTT. Its translation is CASSIGRGNTEAFF.

The chain has TRBV30 and TRBJ2-7; unclear D gene. The V gene's germline CDR1 is GTSNPN and CDR2 SVGIG (reference sequence). The CDR3 totals 13 residues. Trimming took off 3 bases at V and 3 bases at J, with 12 bases between the two ends. DNA for the CDR3: TGTGCCTGGAGGCTGGGCATCGACTACGAGCAGTACTTC. It specifies CAWRLGIDYEQYF.

The chain employs TRBV29-1 and TRBJ1-1; D is perhaps TRBD1 (5 bases). The CDR3 extends over 12 amino acids. Germline assignment: CDR1 SQVTM and CDR2 ANQGSEA. The V and J ends lost 3 bases and 4 bases respectively, with 9 bases between them. This chain's CDR3 is CSVERGITEAFF. CDR3 nucleotides: TGCAGCGTTGAGCGGGGCATCACTGAAGCTTTCTTT.

The table lists this clone with a few counts. The chain has TRBV11-3 and TRBJ1-6; 8 bases align to TRBD1. The germline V gene encodes CDR1 SGHNT and CDR2 YENEEA. Trimming removed 1 base from V and 4 bases from J; junction bases left unmatched: 3. The CDR3 is 16 residues long. The CDR3 loop reads CASSLGQGFYNSPLHF. The DNA for the CDR3 is TGTGCCAGCAGCTTAGGACAGGGGTTTTATAATTCACCCCTCCACTTT. The variable domain in full, with the rest retrieved from reference TRBV11-3 and TRBJ1-6, is EAGVVQSPRYKIIEKKQPVAFWCNPISGHNTLYWYLQNLGQGPELLIRYENEEAVDDSQLPKDRFSAERLKGVDSTLKIQPAELGDSAVYLCASSLGQGFYNSPLHFGNGTRLTVT.

This clone turned up a few times. V and J are TRBV10-2 and TRBJ1-1; tentative D call: TRBD1 (5 bases). The V end lost 11 bases, the J end lost 4 bases, and 17 bases lay between the germline ends. The CDR3 is 13 amino acids. Looked up from germline, CDR1 is WSHSY and CDR2 is SAAADI. CDR3 loop: CALNRPGSTEAFF. CDR3 bases: TGCGCCCTAAACAGGCCCGGCAGCACTGAAGCTTTCTTT.